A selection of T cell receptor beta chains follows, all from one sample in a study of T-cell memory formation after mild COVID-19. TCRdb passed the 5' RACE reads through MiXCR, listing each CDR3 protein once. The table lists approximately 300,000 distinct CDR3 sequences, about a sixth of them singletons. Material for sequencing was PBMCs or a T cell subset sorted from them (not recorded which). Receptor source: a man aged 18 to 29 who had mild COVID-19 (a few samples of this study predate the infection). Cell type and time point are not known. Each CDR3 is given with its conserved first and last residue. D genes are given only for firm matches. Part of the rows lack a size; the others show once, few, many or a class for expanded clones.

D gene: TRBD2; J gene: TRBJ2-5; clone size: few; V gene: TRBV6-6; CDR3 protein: CASSDGLAGETQYF; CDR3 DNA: TGTGCCAGCAGTGATGGACTAGCGGGCGAGACCCAGTACTTC
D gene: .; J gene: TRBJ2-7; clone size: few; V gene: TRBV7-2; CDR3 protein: CASSLTPRDGQYF; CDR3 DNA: TGTGCCAGCAGCTTAACCCCCCGGGACGGACAGTACTTC
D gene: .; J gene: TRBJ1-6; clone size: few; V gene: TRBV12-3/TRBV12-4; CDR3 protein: CASSLFGSPLHF; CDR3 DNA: TGTGCCAGCAGTTTATTCGGTTCACCCCTCCACTTT
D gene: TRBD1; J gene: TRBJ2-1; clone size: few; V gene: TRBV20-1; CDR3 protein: CSAPDRSSYNEQFF; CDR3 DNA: TGCAGTGCACCGGACAGGAGCTCCTACAATGAGCAGTTCTTC
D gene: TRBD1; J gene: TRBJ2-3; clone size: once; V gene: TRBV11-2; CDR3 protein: CASSLGGQLSFSQYF; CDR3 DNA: TGTGCCAGCAGCTTAGGGGGACAGCTGAGTTTCTCGCAGTATTTT
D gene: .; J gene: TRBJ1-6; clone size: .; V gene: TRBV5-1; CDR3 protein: CASSFDQIYSPLHF; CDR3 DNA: TGCGCCAGCAGCTTTGATCAGATTTATTCACCCCTCCACTTT
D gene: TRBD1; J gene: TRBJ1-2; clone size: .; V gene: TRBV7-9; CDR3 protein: CASSSGGQSYGYTF; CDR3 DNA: TGTGCCAGCAGCTCCGGGGGACAGAGCTATGGCTACACCTTC
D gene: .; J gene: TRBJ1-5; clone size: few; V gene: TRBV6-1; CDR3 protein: CASSEQGRNQPQHF; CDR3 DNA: TGTGCCAGCAGTGAACAGGGTCGCAATCAGCCCCAGCATTTT
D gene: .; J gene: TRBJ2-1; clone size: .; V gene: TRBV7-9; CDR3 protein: CASSLVAVEQFF; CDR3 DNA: TGTGCCAGCAGCTTAGTAGCGGTTGAGCAGTTCTTC
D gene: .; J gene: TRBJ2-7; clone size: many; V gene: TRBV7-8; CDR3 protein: CASSTRVSYEQYF; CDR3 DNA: TGTGCCAGCAGCACGAGGGTTTCCTACGAGCAGTACTTC
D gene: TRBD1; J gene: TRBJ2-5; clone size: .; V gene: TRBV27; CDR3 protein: CASSLRGGRGPETQYF; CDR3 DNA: TGTGCCAGCAGTTTAAGGGGCGGCAGGGGGCCAGAGACCCAGTACTTC
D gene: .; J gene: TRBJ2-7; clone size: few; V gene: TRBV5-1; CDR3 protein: CASSRSADSSYEQYF; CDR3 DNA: TGCGCCAGCAGTCGATCTGCGGACTCCTCCTACGAGCAGTACTTC
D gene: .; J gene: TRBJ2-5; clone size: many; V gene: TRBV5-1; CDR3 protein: CASSVTGREETQYF; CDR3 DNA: TGCGCCAGCAGCGTGACCGGGAGAGAAGAGACCCAGTACTTC
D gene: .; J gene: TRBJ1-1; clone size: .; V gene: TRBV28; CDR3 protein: CASRPDGLGTEAFF; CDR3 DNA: TGTGCCAGCAGACCTGACGGCCTCGGGACTGAAGCTTTCTTT
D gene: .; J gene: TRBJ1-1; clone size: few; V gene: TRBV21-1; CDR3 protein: CASSKDGRTGRLGTEAFF; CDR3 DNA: TGTGCCAGCAGCAAAGATGGTCGGACAGGGCGTCTCGGCACTGAAGCTTTCTTT
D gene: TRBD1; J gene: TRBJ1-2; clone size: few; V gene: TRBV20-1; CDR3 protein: CSARRFPKLTGSNYGYTF; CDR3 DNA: TGCAGTGCTAGACGCTTCCCCAAATTGACAGGGTCGAACTATGGCTACACCTTC
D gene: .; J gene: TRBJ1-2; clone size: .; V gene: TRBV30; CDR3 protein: CAYSPDYTF; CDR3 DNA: TGTGCCTACTCCCCTGACTACACCTTC
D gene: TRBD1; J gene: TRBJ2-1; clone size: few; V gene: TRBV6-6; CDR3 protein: CAIRSGGYNEQFF; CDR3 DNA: TGTGCCATCCGATCAGGGGGATACAATGAGCAGTTCTTC
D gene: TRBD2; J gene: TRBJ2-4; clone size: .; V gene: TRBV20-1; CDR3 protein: CSAPASGGLAKNIQYF; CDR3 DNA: TGCAGTGCCCCTGCCAGCGGGGGTCTAGCCAAAAACATTCAGTACTTC
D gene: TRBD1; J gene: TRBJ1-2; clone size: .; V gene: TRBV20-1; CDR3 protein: CSAGGTGNHGYTF; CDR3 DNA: TGCAGTGCTGGCGGGACAGGGAACCATGGCTACACCTTC
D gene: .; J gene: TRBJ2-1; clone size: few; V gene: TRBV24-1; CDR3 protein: CATSGGSSYNEQFF; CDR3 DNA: TGTGCCACCAGTGGTGGCAGCTCCTACAATGAGCAGTTCTTC
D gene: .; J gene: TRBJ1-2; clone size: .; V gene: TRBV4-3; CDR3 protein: CASSQDLWGVGVDGYTF; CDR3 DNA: TGCGCCAGCAGCCAAGACCTCTGGGGGGTCGGTGTAGATGGCTACACCTTC
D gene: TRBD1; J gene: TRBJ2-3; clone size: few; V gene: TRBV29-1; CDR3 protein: CSVEDRRDTQYF; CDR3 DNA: TGCAGCGTTGAGGACAGGAGAGATACGCAGTATTTT
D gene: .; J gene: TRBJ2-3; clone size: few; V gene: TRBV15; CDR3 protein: CATSRGSSTDTQYF; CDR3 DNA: TGTGCCACCAGCAGAGGCAGCAGCACAGATACGCAGTATTTT
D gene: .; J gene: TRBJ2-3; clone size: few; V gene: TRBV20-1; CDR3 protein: CSARDAMGTDTQYF; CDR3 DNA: TGCAGTGCTAGAGATGCGATGGGCACAGATACGCAGTATTTT
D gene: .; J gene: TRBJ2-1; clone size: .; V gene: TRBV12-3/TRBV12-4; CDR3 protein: CASSSRGERREQFF; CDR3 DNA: TGTGCCAGCAGTTCCAGAGGGGAGCGAAGGGAGCAGTTCTTC
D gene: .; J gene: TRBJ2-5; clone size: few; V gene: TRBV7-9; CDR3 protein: CASSSALRVQETQYF; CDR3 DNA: TGTGCCAGCAGCTCCGCACTAAGGGTGCAAGAGACCCAGTACTTC
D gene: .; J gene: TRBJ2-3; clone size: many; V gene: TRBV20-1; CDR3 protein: CSASGGDTQYF; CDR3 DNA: TGCAGTGCTAGCGGTGGAGATACGCAGTATTTT
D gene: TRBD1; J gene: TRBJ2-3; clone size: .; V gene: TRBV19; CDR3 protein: CASRGDRAGSGAQYF; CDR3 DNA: TGTGCCAGTAGAGGGGACAGGGCCGGCTCAGGGGCGCAGTATTTT
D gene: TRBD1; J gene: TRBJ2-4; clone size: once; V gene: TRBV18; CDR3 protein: CASSPSGQGDIQYF; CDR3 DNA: TGTGCCAGCTCACCCAGCGGACAGGGCGATATTCAGTACTTC
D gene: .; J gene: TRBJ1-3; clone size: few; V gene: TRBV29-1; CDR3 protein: CSVEDNKWGSGNTIYF; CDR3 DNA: TGCAGCGTTGAAGATAATAAATGGGGCTCTGGAAACACCATATATTTT
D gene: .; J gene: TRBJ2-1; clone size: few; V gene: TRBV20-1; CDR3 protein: CSASPREINEQFF; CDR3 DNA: TGCAGTGCTAGCCCCCGGGAAATTAATGAGCAGTTCTTC
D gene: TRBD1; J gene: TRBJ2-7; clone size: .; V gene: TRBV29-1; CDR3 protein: CSVRDRAEQYF; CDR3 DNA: TGCAGCGTCCGAGACAGGGCCGAGCAGTACTTC
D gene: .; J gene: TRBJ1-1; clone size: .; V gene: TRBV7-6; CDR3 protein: CASSLDGAGSTEAFF; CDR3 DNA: TGTGCCAGCAGCTTAGATGGGGCAGGGTCTACTGAAGCTTTCTTT
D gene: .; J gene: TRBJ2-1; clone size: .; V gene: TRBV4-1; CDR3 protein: CASSQAGSVNEQFF; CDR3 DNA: TGCGCCAGCAGCCAAGCGGGGAGCGTGAATGAGCAGTTCTTC
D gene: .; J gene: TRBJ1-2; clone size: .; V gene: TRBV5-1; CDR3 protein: CASTPGGTAREGYTF; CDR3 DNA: TGCGCCAGCACCCCCGGCGGAACGGCCCGGGAGGGCTACACCTTC
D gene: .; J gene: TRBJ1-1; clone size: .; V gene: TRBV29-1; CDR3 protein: CSVEDGDPGADTEAFF; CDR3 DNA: TGCAGCGTTGAGGACGGGGACCCAGGCGCGGACACTGAAGCTTTCTTT
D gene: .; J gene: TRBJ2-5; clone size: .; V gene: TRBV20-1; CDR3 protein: CSAFPQTASGTQYF; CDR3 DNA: TGCAGTGCCTTTCCTCAGACGGCCTCCGGGACCCAGTACTTC
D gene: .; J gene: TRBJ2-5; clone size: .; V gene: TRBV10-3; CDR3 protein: CAISEQGQETQYF; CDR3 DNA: TGTGCCATCAGTGAGCAGGGTCAAGAGACCCAGTACTTC
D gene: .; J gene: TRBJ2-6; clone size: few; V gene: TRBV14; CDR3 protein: CASSQGGANVLTF; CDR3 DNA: TGTGCCAGCAGCCAAGGTGGGGCCAACGTCCTGACTTTC
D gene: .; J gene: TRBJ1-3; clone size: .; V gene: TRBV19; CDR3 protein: CASVRRTSGNTIYF; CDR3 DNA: TGTGCCAGCGTACGGAGGACGAGTGGAAACACCATATATTTT
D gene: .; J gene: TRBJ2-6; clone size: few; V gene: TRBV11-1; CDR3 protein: CASSLAGGAGANVLTF; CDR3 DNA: TGTGCCAGCAGCTTAGCAGGAGGGGCCGGGGCCAACGTCCTGACTTTC
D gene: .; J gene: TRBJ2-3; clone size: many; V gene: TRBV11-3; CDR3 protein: CASSLGGDTDTQYF; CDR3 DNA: TGTGCCAGCAGCTTAGGGGGGGACACAGATACGCAGTATTTT
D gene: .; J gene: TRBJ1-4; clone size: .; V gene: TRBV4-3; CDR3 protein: CASSQVSWQSEKLFF; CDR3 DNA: TGCGCCAGCAGCCAAGTATCCTGGCAGTCCGAAAAACTGTTTTTT
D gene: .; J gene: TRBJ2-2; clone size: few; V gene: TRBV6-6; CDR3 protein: CASSYYGIPGELFF; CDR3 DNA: TGTGCCAGCAGTTATTACGGAATCCCCGGGGAGCTGTTTTTT
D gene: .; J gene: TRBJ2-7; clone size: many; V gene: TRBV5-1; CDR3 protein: CASSPSLIRLGPSYEQYF; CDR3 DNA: TGCGCCAGCAGCCCGAGCCTTATCCGACTCGGGCCAAGCTACGAGCAGTACTTC
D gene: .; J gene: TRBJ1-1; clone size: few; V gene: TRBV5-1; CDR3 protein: CASSLERPNTEAFF; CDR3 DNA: TGCGCCAGCAGCTTGGAACGCCCGAACACTGAAGCTTTCTTT
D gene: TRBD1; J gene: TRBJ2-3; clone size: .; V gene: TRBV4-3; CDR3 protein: CASSQEASTGGSTDTQYF; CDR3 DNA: TGCGCCAGCAGCCAAGAGGCGTCCACAGGGGGTTCGACAGATACGCAGTATTTT
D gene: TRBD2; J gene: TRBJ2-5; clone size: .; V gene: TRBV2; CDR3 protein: CASSKTSGGEETQYF; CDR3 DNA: TGTGCCAGCAGTAAGACTAGCGGGGGAGAGGAGACCCAGTACTTC
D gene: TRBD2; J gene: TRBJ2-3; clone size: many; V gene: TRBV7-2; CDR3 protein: CASSLVAGAGDTQYF; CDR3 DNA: TGTGCCAGCAGCTTAGTAGCGGGGGCTGGGGATACGCAGTATTTT
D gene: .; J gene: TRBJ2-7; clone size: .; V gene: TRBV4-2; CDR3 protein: CASSQASDRGEQYF; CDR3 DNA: TGTGCCAGCAGCCAAGCGAGCGATCGGGGAGAGCAGTACTTC
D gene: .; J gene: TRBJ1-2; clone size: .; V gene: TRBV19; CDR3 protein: CASSIQETNYGYTF; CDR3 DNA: TGTGCCAGTAGTATTCAGGAGACTAACTATGGCTACACCTTC
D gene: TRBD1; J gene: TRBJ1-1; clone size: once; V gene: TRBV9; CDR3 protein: CASSPRGIGGVDTEAFF; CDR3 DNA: TGTGCCAGCAGCCCGAGAGGAATAGGGGGCGTAGACACTGAAGCTTTCTTT